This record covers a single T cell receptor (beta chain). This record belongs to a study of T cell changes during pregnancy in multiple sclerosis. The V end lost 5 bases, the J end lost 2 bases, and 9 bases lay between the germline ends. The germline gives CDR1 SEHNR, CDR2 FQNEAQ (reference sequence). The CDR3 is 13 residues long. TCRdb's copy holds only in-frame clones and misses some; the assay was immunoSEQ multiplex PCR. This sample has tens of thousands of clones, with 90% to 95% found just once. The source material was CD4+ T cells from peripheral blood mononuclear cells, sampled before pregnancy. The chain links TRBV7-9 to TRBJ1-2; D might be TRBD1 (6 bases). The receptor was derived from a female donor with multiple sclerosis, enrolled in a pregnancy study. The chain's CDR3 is CASSPRGNYGYTF. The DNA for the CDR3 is TGTGCCAGCAGCCCAAGGGGGAACTATGGCTACACCTTC.